Included here is one TCR beta chain sequence, with context. No antigen is known for it. This sample is drawn from a study of blood T cells in healthy people across ages. Study-level points and caveats: With unsorted PBMCs, a conclusive comparison of naive versus antigen-experienced cells was not possible.

There were healthy Caucasian individuals from Russia, aged roughly 6 to 90, serving as donors. A J-beta primer mix and a sample-barcoded 5' primer were used in a second PCR of roughly 7 to 12 cycles. TCRdb ran MiXCR on the 5' RACE reads and lists one entry per CDR3 protein. The table has some 800,000 distinct CDR3 sequences, 44% seen once; the top ten hold approximately 20%. The TCR was taken from a man between 60 and 75 years old in good health. The source material was blood.

As DNA, the CDR3 is TGCAGTGCTAGAGCCCGTGGGGTAGGGGATACATATGGCTACACCTTC. Its translation: CSARARGVGDTYGYTF. The chain links TRBV20-1 to TRBJ1-2; a possible D gene is TRBD1 (5 bases). The CDR3 consists of 16 residues. The V end was cut by 1 base, the J end by 5 bases, with 20 bases between. The germline V gene has CDR1 DFQATT and CDR2 SNEGSKA (reference sequence).